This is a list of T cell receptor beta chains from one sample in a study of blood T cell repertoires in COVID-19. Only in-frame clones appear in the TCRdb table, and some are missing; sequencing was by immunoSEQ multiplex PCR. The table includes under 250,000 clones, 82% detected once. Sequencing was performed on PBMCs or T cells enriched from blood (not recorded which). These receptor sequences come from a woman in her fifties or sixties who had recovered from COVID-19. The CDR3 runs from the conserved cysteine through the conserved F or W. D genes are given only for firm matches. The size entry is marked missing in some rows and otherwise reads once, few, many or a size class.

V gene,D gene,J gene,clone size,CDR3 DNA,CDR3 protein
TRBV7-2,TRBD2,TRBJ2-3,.,TGTGCCAGCAGCTTAGATAGCGGGGCCCCACGAACAGATACGCAGTATTTT,CASSLDSGAPRTDTQYF
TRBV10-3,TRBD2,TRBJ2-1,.,TGTGCCATCAGTGAGCCGACTAGCGGGAGGCCGGGTGAGCAGTTCTTC,CAISEPTSGRPGEQFF
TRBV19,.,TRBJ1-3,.,TGTGCCAGTTCGCCTCTTGGGAGGGTAAACACCATATATTTT,CASSPLGRVNTIYF
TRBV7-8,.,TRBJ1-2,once,TGTGCCAGCAGCTTACCAGGGGCGCCTAACTATGGCTACACCTTC,CASSLPGAPNYGYTF
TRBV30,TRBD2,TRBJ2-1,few,TGTGCCTGGAGTGTTCAACTAGCGACCAATGAGCAGTTCTTC,CAWSVQLATNEQFF
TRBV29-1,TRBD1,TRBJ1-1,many,TGCAGCGCATCACACCGGGACAGCACTGAAGCTTTCTTT,CSASHRDSTEAFF
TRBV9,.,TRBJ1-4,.,TGTGCCAGCAGCTTATCGGACAGTACTAATGAAAAACTGTTTTTT,CASSLSDSTNEKLFF
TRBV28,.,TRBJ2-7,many,TGTGCCAGCAGTCTACGTGGTGGAGCTGGAGGGCCCCCCTACGAGCAGTACTTC,CASSLRGGAGGPPYEQYF
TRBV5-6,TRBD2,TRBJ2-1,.,TGTGCCAGCAGCTTGGAACTAGCGGGGGGTTCCTACAATGAGCAGTTCTTC,CASSLELAGGSYNEQFF
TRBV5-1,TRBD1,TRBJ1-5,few,TGCGCCAGCAGCTTGGGTGGGACAGACAATCAGCCCCAGCATTTT,CASSLGGTDNQPQHF
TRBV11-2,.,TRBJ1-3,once,TGTGCCAGCAGCTTAGTGGCGGCCGCTGGAAACACCATATATTTT,CASSLVAAAGNTIYF
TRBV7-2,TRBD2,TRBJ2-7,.,TGTGCCAGCAGCTCACGGACTAGCGCAAACTCCTACGAGCAGTACTTC,CASSSRTSANSYEQYF
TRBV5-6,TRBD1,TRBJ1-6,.,TGTGCCAGCAGCCTACCCGGGACAGGGGAGCTCCACTTT,CASSLPGTGELHF
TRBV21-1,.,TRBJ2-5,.,TGTGCCAGCGGGTCGGACAGCTACCAAGAGACCCAGTACTTC,CASGSDSYQETQYF